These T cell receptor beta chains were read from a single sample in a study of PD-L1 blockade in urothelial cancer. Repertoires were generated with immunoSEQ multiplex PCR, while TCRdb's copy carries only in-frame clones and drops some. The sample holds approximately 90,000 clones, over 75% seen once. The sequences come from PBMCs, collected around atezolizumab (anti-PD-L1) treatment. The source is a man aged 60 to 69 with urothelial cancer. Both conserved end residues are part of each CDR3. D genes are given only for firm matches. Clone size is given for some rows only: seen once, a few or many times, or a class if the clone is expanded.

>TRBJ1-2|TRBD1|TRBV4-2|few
TGTGCCAGCAGCCACGGTAACAGGGGTTTTTCTGGCTACACCTTC
CASSHGNRGFSGYTF
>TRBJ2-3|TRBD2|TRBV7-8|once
TGTGCCAGCAGCTTAGGTCGGGGGGGCCTCCTGTCACGCACAGATACGCAGTATTTT
CASSLGRGGLLSRTDTQYF
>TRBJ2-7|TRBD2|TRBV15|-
TGTGCCACCAAGAGTAGCGGGAGAATCTACGAGCAGTACTTC
CATKSSGRIYEQYF
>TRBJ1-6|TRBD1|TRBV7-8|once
TGTGCCAGCAGCCCGACAGGGAATAATTCACCCCTCCACTTT
CASSPTGNNSPLHF
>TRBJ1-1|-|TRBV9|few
TGTGCCAGCAGCGTAGATAGGGGGAAGAACACTGAAGCTTTCTTT
CASSVDRGKNTEAFF
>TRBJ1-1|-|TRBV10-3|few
TGTGCCATCAGGCGCGGGAGCACTGAAGCTTTCTTT
CAIRRGSTEAFF
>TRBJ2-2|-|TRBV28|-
TGTGCCAGCAGCTCGCTGAGCGGGGAGCTGTTTTTT
CASSSLSGELFF
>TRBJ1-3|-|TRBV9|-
TGTGCCAGCAGCGATAGGACAGGAAACACCATATATTTT
CASSDRTGNTIYF
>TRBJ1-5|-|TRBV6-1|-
TGTGCCAGCAGTGAAGAGACAGATCAGCCCCAGCATTTT
CASSEETDQPQHF
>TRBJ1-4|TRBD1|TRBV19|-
TGTGCCAGTACCCCCCTAGGACAGGGTGATGAAAAACTGTTTTTT
CASTPLGQGDEKLFF
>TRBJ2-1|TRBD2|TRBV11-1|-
TGTGCCAGCAGCTTAACGGTAGCGGGGGCGACTTACAATGAGCAGTTCTTC
CASSLTVAGATYNEQFF
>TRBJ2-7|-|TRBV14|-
TGTGCCAGCAGCCAAGTTAGTGCGGCTACCTACGAGCAGTACTTC
CASSQVSAATYEQYF
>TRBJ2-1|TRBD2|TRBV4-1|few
TGCGCCAGCAGCCAAGGTAGCGGGAACTCCTACAATGAGCAGTTCTTC
CASSQGSGNSYNEQFF
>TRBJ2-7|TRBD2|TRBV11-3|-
TGTGCCAGCAGCCCGGGGGGGGGAGATCCCTACGAGCAGTACTTC
CASSPGGGDPYEQYF
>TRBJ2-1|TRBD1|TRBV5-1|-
TGCGCCAGCAGCTTGGACAGGGGGGCCTACAATGAGCAGTTCTTC
CASSLDRGAYNEQFF